This T cell receptor beta chain was sequenced for a study of T cell responses to AZD1222 COVID-19 vaccine. Sequenced by immunoSEQ multiplex PCR; TCRdb stores in-frame clones only, minus some. The sample records about 30,000 clones, approximately 90% being singletons. This CDR3 region has 15 residues. Germline V lookup: CDR1 MNHEY, CDR2 SVGAGI. V lost 7 bases and J lost 6; bases outside the gene matches: 11. To note about this clone: Its specificity is unknown.

Overall study results and limits: There were repertoire samples only from the period after the peak T cell response. Only six or seven AZD1222 recipients were seropositive at baseline. The study reported that nearly half of spike-specific TCRs target unmutated variant regions.

Sequenced here: peripheral blood, sampled on day 0 of AZD1222 vaccination. J is TRBJ1-1 and V is TRBV6-5, with 10 bases that match TRBD1. This TCR was recovered from an adult in good health. This chain's CDR3 is CASKGTGVYLAEAFF. The CDR3 coding sequence is TGTGCCAGCAAGGGGACAGGGGTTTATTTGGCTGAAGCTTTCTTT.